The 22 T cell receptor beta chains below were found in one sample sequenced in a study of Ad26.COV2.S vaccination and SARS-CoV-2 variants. Libraries were prepared by immunoSEQ multiplex PCR; TCRdb keeps only in-frame clonotypes and omits some of them. The table has roughly 300,000 clones, approximately 86% seen once; the top ten hold about 11%. Treatment indicated: 15 to 20 received Ad26.COV2.S at low or high dose, single or two shots; several received placebo; per-sample allocation not given. Specimens were obtained on day 63 following the first vaccine or placebo injection. Sequenced material: peripheral blood, taken in a trial of Ad26.COV2.S vaccine versus placebo. Source of these receptors: a person between 18 and 59 years old who received the Ad26.COV2.S COVID-19 vaccine or a placebo.

In DNA form, the CDR3 reads TGCGCCAGCAGCCAAGAGGTAGGGGAATCTTACAATGAGCAGTTCTTC. Translation: CASSQEVGESYNEQFF. The chain uses TRBV4-3 and TRBJ2-1; possibly TRBD1 for D (5 bases). The length of the CDR3 is 16 residues. Trimming cost V 0 bases and J 4 bases, with 13 bases left between them. CDR1 is LGHNA and CDR2 is YSLEER in the germline V gene.

The chain has TRBV7-9 and TRBJ1-2; no firm D call. The CDR3 length is 15 residues. Trimming left V 3 bases short and J 6 bases short, with 17 bases between. CDR1 is SEHNR and CDR2 is FQNEAQ in the germline V gene (reference sequence). CDR3 amino acids: CASSFTRDLQNGYTF. The CDR3 DNA reads as TGTGCCAGCAGCTTTACACGAGACCTCCAAAATGGCTACACCTTC.

The rearrangement links TRBV18 to TRBJ1-1; the D is unclear. V was cut by 2 bases and J by 7 bases, with 11 bases left in between. This CDR3 contains 13 residues. From germline, CDR1 is KGHSH and CDR2 LQKENI. CDR3 sequence (DNA): TGTGCCAGCTCACCAAGGGAACCCAATGAAGCTTTCTTT. Translating gives CASSPREPNEAFF.

The rearrangement joins TRBV7-2 to TRBJ1-2, with 8 bases aligning to TRBD1. The CDR3 length is 15 residues. CDR1 and CDR2 (germline): SGHTA, FQGNSA. Trimming removed 4 bases from V and 2 bases from J; junction bases left unmatched: 6. Here the CDR3 reads CASSSDRGANYGYTF. CDR3 DNA: TGTGCCAGCAGCTCCGACAGGGGAGCGAACTATGGCTACACCTTC.

The J gene is TRBJ2-7, the V gene TRBV27; either TRBD1 or TRBD2 may fit D (5 bases each). Germline V lookup: CDR1 MNHEY, CDR2 SMNVEV (reference sequence). Between the trimmed V and J ends, which lost 5 bases and 4 bases, there was a span of 15 bases. The CDR3 is made up of 14 amino acids. The CDR3 sequence: CASSRQTWGYEQYF. The CDR3 DNA reads as TGTGCCAGCAGTCGCCAAACTTGGGGGTACGAGCAGTACTTC.

This clone appeared once. The V call is TRBV5-1, the J call TRBJ1-4; unclear D gene. Deletions cut 5 bases from V and 8 bases from J, with 13 bases between. The CDR3 totals 13 residues. Germline V gene data show CDR1 as SGHRS and CDR2 as YFSETQ. This chain's CDR3 is CASSEDSEEKLFF. CDR3 nucleotides: TGCGCCAGCAGTGAGGACTCAGAGGAAAAACTGTTTTTT.

The rearrangement links TRBV5-1 to TRBJ1-1; no definite D call. The length of the CDR3 is 16 residues. Per the germline V gene, CDR1 is SGHRS and CDR2 is YFSETQ. V lost 4 bases and J 0 bases, leaving 16 bases between the germline ends. The CDR3: CASSRRSSPMNTEAFF. In DNA, the CDR3 is TGCGCCAGCAGCCGCAGGTCGAGCCCCATGAACACTGAAGCTTTCTTT.

This clone was detected only a few times. The V and J genes are TRBV4-2 and TRBJ2-1; 8 bases line up with TRBD2. Germline CDR1 LGHNA, CDR2 YNFKEQ. The CDR3 length is 14 residues. The junction had 11 bases not matched to a gene; V was cut back by 1 base and J by 15 bases. The DNA for the CDR3 is TGTGCCAGCAGCCAAGTACGCGCGGGACTAGGATCGTTCTTC. Its translation: CASSQVRAGLGSFF.

The rearrangement joins TRBV14 to TRBJ1-4, with D uncertain. Trimming removed 2 bases at V and 10 bases at J, with 5 bases between. The CDR3 totals 11 residues. Germline V gene lookup returns CDR1 SGHDN and CDR2 FVKESK. The CDR3 sequence is CASSQRGKLFF. The CDR3 DNA reads as TGTGCCAGCAGCCAACGGGGAAAACTGTTTTTT.

This clone was seen more than once but under ten times. V and J are TRBV28 and TRBJ1-5; a weak D match, TRBD1 (5 bases). Germline V gene sequence: CDR1 MDHEN, CDR2 SYDVKM. CDR3 length: 13 residues. Trimming stripped 5 bases from V and 7 bases from J, with 12 bases between. The CDR3 protein is CASSVQGLQPQHF. The CDR3, as DNA: TGTGCCAGCAGTGTCCAGGGTCTCCAGCCCCAGCATTTT.

V gene TRBV4-1 combines with J gene TRBJ1-5, with D possibly TRBD1 on 5 matching bases. The CDR3 extends over 17 amino acids. Germline V gene lookup returns CDR1 MGHRA and CDR2 YSYEKL. Trimming stripped 4 bases from V and 0 bases from J, with 16 bases between. The DNA for the CDR3 is TGCGCCAGCAGCCGCGGACACTCCGGGGATAGCAATCAGCCCCAGCATTTT. It specifies CASSRGHSGDSNQPQHF.

This chain joins TRBV11-1 and TRBJ2-3; 11 bases align to TRBD2. Germline V CDR1 and CDR2: SGHAT, FQDESV (reference sequence). CDR3 size: 15 residues. The trim removed 7 bases at V and 4 bases at J, leaving 7 bases unmatched. The CDR3 bases are TGTGCCAGCAACGTTGGACTAGCGGGCGCAGATACGCAGTATTTT. Residues: CASNVGLAGADTQYF.

The genes are TRBV5-4 and TRBJ1-2, with D possibly TRBD1 on 6 matching bases. The length of the CDR3 is 13 residues. Trimming took 5 bases from V and 4 from J, leaving 12 bases between them. Germline assignment: CDR1 SGHNT and CDR2 YYREEE (reference sequence). This chain's CDR3 is CASRYNRAYGYTF. In nucleotides, the CDR3 is TGTGCCAGCAGGTATAACAGGGCCTATGGCTACACCTTC.

The V gene is TRBV10-3, the J gene TRBJ2-7, with D uncertain. The CDR3 extends over 14 amino acids. V lost 7 bases and J lost 0, with 13 bases in between. Germline assignment: CDR1 ENHRY and CDR2 SYGVKD. CDR3 region: CAITSTHHSYEQYF. The CDR3 coding sequence is TGTGCCATCACCTCGACACATCACTCCTACGAGCAGTACTTC.

V and J are TRBV5-1 and TRBJ2-7; D is unresolved. Germline V gives CDR1 SGHRS, CDR2 YFSETQ. Trimming removed 0 bases at V and 6 bases at J, with 7 bases between. This CDR3 is built from 12 residues. The chain's CDR3 is CASSLEGPEQYF. In DNA, the CDR3 is TGCGCCAGCAGCTTGGAGGGCCCCGAGCAGTACTTC.

The gene calls are TRBV27 and TRBJ2-5; D remains unclear. The V end lost 8 bases, the J end lost 7 bases, and 11 bases lay between the germline ends. The CDR3 is 11 residues long. CDR1 MNHEY and CDR2 SMNVEV come from the germline V gene (reference sequence). CDR3 protein: CASVWPGTQYF. CDR3 bases: TGTGCCAGCGTCTGGCCAGGGACCCAGTACTTC.

This clone was recorded once. The chain is built from TRBV7-2 and TRBJ2-1; weak D call: TRBD2 (5 bases). CDR1 is SGHTA and CDR2 is FQGNSA in the germline V gene. There are 15 residues in the CDR3. V lost 5 bases, J lost 4 bases, and 15 bases lay in between. In DNA form, the CDR3 reads TGTGCCAGCAGCCGGGCGGGTCGGGATTACAATGAGCAGTTCTTC. Translated: CASSRAGRDYNEQFF.

This clone was picked up one time. The V call is TRBV28, the J call TRBJ1-3, with TRBD1 matching over 7 bases. The CDR3 loop spans 13 amino acids. Germline CDR1 reads MDHEN; CDR2 reads SYDVKM. V shed 6 bases and J 5 bases; nucleotides not matched to a gene: 4. The CDR3: CASSPGQRNTIYF. The CDR3 nucleotides are TGTGCCAGCAGCCCGGGACAGCGAAACACCATATATTTT.

The chain recombines TRBV3-1 (or the pseudogene TRBV3-2) with TRBJ1-2; D remains ambiguous. V dropped 5 bases and J dropped 7 bases, with 11 bases sitting between them. This CDR3 has 12 amino acids. The V gene's germline CDR1 is LGHDT and CDR2 YNNKEL (reference sequence). CDR3 bases: TGTGCCAGCAGCGTAGGATTTGGTGGCTACACCTTC. Encoded protein: CASSVGFGGYTF.

V usage is TRBV2 and J usage is TRBJ1-5; TRBD1 is a possible D gene (6 bases). V lost 4 bases and J 1 base, leaving 11 bases between the germline ends. Germline loops: CDR1 SNHLY, CDR2 FYNNEI. This CDR3 is 15 amino acids long. CDR3 protein: CASSVWGRSNQPQHF. CDR3 sequence (DNA): TGTGCCAGCAGTGTCTGGGGGCGGAGCAATCAGCCCCAGCATTTT.

The rearrangement joins TRBV3-1 (or the pseudogene TRBV3-2) to TRBJ1-4, with 7 bases that match TRBD1. V gave up 4 bases and J gave up 5 bases; unmatched junction bases: 13. Germline-derived CDR1 and CDR2 are LGHDT and YNNKEL (reference sequence). The CDR3 runs to 17 residues. The CDR3 region is CASSPFRPGQHNEKLFF. The DNA of the CDR3 is TGTGCCAGCAGCCCGTTTAGACCGGGACAGCACAATGAAAAACTGTTTTTT.

V usage is TRBV3-1 (or the pseudogene TRBV3-2) and J usage is TRBJ2-2, with D perhaps TRBD1 (6 bases). The CDR3 extends over 13 amino acids. Germline V gene sequence: CDR1 LGHDT, CDR2 YNNKEL (reference sequence). With 4 bases removed from V and 7 bases from J, the gap between germline ends came to 10 bases. CDR3 region: CASSLQGIGELFF. DNA of the CDR3: TGTGCCAGCAGCCTACAGGGTATCGGGGAGCTGTTTTTT.